These 2 T cell receptor beta chains were all obtained from the same sample, sequenced in a study of shared clonotypes between healthy human individuals (dated by TCRdb to 2020 to 2021). CD8 naive samples were CD45RO-negative cells positively selected for CCR7, giving a CD45RA+CCR7+ population that excluded TemRA cells. The receptor library was made with the immunoSEQ multiplex PCR assay. TCRdb mirrors the immuneACCESS table, restricted to in-frame sequences. Some clones are absent from its copies; in checked studies, under half trace to an unresolved V gene, and the reason for the others is unknown. The sample table lists 550,000 to 750,000 clones, under 95% of them with a count of one. The leading ten clones occupy about 24% of the sample. Sequenced material: naive CD8+ T cells sorted from blood. This sample's cell subset or site label indicates: CD45RA+CCR7+. The receptors derive from a man aged 25 to 40 in good health.

V and J are TRBV2 and TRBJ2-1; maybe TRBD1 (6 bases). This CDR3 contains 15 residues. V shed 2 bases and J shed 0 bases, with 8 bases lying between them. Germline CDR1 reads SNHLY; CDR2 reads FYNNEI. The CDR3 sequence is CASSEKGDSYNEQFF. DNA for the CDR3: TGTGCCAGCAGTGAAAAGGGGGACTCCTACAATGAGCAGTTCTTC. Based on the CDR3 plus reference TRBV2 and TRBJ2-1, the full variable domain is EPEVTQTPSHQVTQMGQEVILRCVPISNHLYFYWYRQILGQKVEFLVSFYNNEISEKSEIFDDQFSVERPDGSNFTLKIRSTKLEDSAMYFCASSEKGDSYNEQFFGPGTRLTVL.

The rearrangement uses TRBV29-1 and TRBJ2-1; a possible D gene is TRBD1 (6 bases). Germline CDR1 and CDR2: SQVTM and ANQGSEA. Trimming left V 1 base short and J 9 bases short, with 25 bases between. This CDR3 spans 17 amino acids. The CDR3 bases are TGCAGCGTTGAAGTCCTCCAGACAGGCACGCTGGCAAGTGAGCAGTTCTTC. This codes for CSVEVLQTGTLASEQFF.